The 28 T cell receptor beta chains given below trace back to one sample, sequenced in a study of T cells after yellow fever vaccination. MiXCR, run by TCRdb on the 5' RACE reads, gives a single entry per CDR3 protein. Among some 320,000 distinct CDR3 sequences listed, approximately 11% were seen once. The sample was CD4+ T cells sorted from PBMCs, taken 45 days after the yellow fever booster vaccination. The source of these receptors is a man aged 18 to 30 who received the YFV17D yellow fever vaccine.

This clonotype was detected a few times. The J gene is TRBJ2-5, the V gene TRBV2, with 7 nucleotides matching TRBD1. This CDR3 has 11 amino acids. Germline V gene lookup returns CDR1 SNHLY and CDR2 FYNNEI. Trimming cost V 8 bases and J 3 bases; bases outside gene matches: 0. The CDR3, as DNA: TGTGCCAGCGACAGGGAAGAGACCCAGTACTTC. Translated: CASDREETQYF.

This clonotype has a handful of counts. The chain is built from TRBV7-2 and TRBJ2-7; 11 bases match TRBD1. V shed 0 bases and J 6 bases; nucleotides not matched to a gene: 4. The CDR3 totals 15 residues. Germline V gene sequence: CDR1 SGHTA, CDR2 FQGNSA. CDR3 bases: TGTGCCAGCAGCTTAGCGCGTGGGACAGGGGGCGAGCAGTACTTC. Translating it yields CASSLARGTGGEQYF.

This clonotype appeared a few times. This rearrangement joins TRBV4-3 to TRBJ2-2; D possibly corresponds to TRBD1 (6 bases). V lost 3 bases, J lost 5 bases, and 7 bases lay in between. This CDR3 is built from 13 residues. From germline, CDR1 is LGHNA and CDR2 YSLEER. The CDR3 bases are TGCGCCAGCAGCCATACAGGGACCGGGGAGCTGTTTTTT. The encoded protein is CASSHTGTGELFF.

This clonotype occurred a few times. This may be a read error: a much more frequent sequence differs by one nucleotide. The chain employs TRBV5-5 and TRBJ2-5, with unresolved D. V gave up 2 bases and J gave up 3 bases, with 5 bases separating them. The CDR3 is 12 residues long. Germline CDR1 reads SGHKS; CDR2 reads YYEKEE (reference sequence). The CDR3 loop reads CASSFWEETQYF. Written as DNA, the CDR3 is TGTGCCAGCAGCTTCTGGGAAGAGACCCAGTACTTC.

The CDR3 DNA is TGTGCCAGCAGTCGGGGACAGGCCCTTCCTCAGTACGTC. Protein: CASSRGQALPQYV. This rearrangement joins TRBV6-2 or TRBV6-3 to TRBJ2-7, with 8 bases matching TRBD1. Per germline, CDR1 MNHEY and CDR2 SVGEGT. The trim removed 5 bases at V and 10 bases at J, leaving 10 bases unmatched. This CDR3 comprises 13 residues.

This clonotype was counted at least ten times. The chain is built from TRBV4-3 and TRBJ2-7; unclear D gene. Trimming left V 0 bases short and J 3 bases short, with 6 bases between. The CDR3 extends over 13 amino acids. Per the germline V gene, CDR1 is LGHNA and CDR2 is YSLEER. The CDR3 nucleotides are TGCGCCAGCAGCCAAGATTTGGTCTACGAGCAGTACTTC. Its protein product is CASSQDLVYEQYF.

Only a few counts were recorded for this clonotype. CDR3 loop: CASSLVGTAGARQYF. The CDR3 coding sequence is TGTGCCAGCAGCTTAGTAGGGACGGCGGGGGCCCGCCAGTACTTC. This chain links TRBV7-2 with TRBJ2-5; TRBD2 might be the D (7 bases). Germline CDR1 reads SGHTA; CDR2 reads FQGNSA. The CDR3 runs 15 residues. V lost 1 base and J 10 bases, leaving 19 bases between the germline ends. The full variable domain, rest sourced from reference TRBV7-2 and TRBJ2-5, is GAGVSQSPSNKVTEKGKDVELRCDPISGHTALYWYRQSLGQGLEFLIYFQGNSAPDKSGLPSDRFSAERTGGSVSTLTIQRTQQEDSAVYLCASSLVGTAGARQYFGPGTRLLVL.

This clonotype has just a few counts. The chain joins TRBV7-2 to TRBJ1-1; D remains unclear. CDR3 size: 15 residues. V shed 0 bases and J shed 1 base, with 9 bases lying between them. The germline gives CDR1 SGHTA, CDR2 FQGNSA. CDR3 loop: CASSLAAGSNTEAFF. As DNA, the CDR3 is TGTGCCAGCAGCTTAGCGGCGGGGTCGAACACTGAAGCTTTCTTT.

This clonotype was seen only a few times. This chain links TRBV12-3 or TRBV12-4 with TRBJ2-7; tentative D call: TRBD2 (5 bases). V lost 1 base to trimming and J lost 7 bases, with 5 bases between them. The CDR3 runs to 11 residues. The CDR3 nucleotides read TGTGCCAGCAGTTTAGGGAGGGAGCAGTACGTC. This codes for CASSLGREQYV.

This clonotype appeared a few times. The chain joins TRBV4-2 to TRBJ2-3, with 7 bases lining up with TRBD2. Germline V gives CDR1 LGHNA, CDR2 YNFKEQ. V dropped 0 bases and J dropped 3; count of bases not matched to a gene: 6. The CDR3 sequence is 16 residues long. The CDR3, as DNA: TGTGCCAGCAGCCAAGATTGGACTAGGGATACAGATACGCAGTATTTT. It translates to CASSQDWTRDTDTQYF.

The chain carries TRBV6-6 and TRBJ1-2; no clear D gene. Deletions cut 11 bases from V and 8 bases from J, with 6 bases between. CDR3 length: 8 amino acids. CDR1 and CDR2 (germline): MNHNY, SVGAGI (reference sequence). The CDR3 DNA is TGTGCCGGCGAGGGCTACACCTTC. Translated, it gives CAGEGYTF.

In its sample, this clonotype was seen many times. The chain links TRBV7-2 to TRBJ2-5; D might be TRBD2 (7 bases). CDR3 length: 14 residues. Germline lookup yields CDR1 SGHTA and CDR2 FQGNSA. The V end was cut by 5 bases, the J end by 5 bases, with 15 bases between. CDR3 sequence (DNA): TGTGCCAGCAGCCCCCCGGGGGGCCGGGAGACCCAGTACTTC. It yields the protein CASSPPGGRETQYF.

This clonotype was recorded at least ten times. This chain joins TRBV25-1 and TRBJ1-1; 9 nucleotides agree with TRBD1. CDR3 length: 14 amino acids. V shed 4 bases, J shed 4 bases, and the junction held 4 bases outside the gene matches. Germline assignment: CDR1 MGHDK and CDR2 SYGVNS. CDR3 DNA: TGTGCCAGCAGTGTGGACAGGGGCGTCACTGAAGCTTTCTTT. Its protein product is CASSVDRGVTEAFF.

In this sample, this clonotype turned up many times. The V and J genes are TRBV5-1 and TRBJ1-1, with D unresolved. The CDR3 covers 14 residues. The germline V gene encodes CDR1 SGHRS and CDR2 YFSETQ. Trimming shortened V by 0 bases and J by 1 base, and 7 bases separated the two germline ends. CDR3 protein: CASSLVAGNTEAFF. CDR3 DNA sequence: TGCGCCAGCAGCTTGGTTGCCGGGAACACTGAAGCTTTCTTT.

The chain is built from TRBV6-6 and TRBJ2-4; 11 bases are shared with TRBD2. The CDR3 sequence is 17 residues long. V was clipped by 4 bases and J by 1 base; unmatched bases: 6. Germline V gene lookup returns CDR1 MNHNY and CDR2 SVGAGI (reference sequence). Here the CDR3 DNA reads TGTGCCAGCAGTTTTAGCGGGGGGGCCTTGGCCAAAAACATTCAGTACTTC. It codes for CASSFSGGALAKNIQYF.

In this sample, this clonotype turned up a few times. The CDR3: CSASGQMNTEAFF. CDR3 sequence (DNA): TGCAGTGCTAGTGGACAGATGAACACTGAAGCTTTCTTT. The rearrangement uses TRBV20-1 and TRBJ1-1; D is perhaps TRBD1 (6 bases). This CDR3 has 13 residues. V was cut by 3 bases and J by 0 bases, with 8 bases left in between. Looked up from germline, CDR1 is DFQATT and CDR2 is SNEGSKA (reference sequence).

The CDR3 nucleotides are TGTGCCAGCAGTTCACCAGGGGAGGCGAACGAGCAGTACGTC. Its translation: CASSSPGEANEQYV. V usage is TRBV28 and J usage is TRBJ2-7; D tentatively fits TRBD1 or TRBD2 (6 bases each). The CDR3 sequence is 14 residues long. The germline V gene encodes CDR1 MDHEN and CDR2 SYDVKM. Trimming left V 4 bases short and J 5 bases short, with 15 bases between.

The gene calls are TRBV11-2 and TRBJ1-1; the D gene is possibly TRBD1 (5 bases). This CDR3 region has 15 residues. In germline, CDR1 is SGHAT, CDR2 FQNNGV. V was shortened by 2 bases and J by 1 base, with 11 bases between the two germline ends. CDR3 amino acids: CASSLIPGENTEAFF. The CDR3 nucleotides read TGTGCCAGCAGCTTAATCCCGGGGGAGAACACTGAAGCTTTCTTT.

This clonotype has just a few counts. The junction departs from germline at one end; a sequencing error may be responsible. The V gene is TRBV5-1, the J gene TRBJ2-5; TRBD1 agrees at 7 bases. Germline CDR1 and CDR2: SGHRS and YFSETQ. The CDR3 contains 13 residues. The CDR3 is CASNRGEGETHYF. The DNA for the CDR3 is TGCGCCAGCAACAGGGGAGAAGGGGAGACCCATTACTTC.

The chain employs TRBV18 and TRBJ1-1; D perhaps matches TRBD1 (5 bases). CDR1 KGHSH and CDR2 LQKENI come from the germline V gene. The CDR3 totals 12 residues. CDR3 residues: CASREGNTEAFF. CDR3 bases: TGTGCAAGCAGGGAGGGGAACACTGAAGCTTTCTTT. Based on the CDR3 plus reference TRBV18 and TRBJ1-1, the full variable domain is NAGVMQNPRHLVRRRGQEARLRCSPMKGHSHVYWYRQLPEEGLKFMVYLQKENIIDESGMPKERFSAEFPKEGPSILRIQQVVRGDSAAYFCASREGNTEAFFGQGTRLTVV.

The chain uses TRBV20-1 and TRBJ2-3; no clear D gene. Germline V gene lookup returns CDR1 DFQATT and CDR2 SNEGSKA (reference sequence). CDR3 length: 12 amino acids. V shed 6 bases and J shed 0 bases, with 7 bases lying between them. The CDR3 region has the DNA TGCAGTGCCGCCTTTAGCACAGATACGCAGTATTTT. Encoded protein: CSAAFSTDTQYF.

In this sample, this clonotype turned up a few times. The CDR3 protein is CASSYRIGAFF. The CDR3 DNA sequence: TGTGCCAGCAGTTACAGAATTGGAGCTTTCTTT. The chain employs TRBV6-2 or TRBV6-3 and TRBJ1-1; no clear D. Per the germline V gene, CDR1 is MNHEY and CDR2 is SVGEGT. CDR3 length equals 11 residues. The germline V and J ends were trimmed by 2 bases and 10 bases, with 8 bases remaining between them.

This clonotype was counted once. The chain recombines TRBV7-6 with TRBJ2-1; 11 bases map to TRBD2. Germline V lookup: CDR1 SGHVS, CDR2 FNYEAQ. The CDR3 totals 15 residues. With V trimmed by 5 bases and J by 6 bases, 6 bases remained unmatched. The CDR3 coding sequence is TGTGCCAGCAGCCTACTAGCGGGGGACTCCAATGAGCAGTTCTTC. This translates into CASSLLAGDSNEQFF.

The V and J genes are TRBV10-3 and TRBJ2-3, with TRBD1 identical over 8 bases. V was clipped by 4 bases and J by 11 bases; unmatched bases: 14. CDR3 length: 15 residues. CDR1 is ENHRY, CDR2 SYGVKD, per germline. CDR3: CAISAPDREIHLQYF. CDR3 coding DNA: TGTGCCATCAGTGCCCCGGACAGGGAAATTCATCTGCAGTATTTT.

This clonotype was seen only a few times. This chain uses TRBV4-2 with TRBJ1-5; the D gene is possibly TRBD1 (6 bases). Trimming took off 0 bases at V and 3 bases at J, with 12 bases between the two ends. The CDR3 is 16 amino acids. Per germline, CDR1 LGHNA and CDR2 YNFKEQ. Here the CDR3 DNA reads TGTGCCAGCAGCCAAGAACCGGGGGGCAACAATCAGCCCCAGCATTTT. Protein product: CASSQEPGGNNQPQHF.

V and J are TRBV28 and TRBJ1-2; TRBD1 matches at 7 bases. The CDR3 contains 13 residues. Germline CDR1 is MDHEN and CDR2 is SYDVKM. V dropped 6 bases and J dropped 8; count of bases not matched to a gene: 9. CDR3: CASSATGDRGYTF. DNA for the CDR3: TGTGCCAGCAGCGCCACAGGGGATCGGGGCTACACCTTC.

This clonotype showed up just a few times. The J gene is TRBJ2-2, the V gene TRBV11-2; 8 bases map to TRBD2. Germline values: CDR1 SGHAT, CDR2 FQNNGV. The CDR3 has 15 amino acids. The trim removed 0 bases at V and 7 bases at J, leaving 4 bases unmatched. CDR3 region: CASSLDLGGVGELFF. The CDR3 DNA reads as TGTGCCAGCAGCTTAGATCTCGGGGGGGTCGGGGAGCTGTTTTTT. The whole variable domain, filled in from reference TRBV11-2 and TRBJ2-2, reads EAGVAQSPRYKIIEKRQSVAFWCNPISGHATLYWYQQILGQGPKLLIQFQNNGVVDDSQLPKDRFSAERLKGVDSTLKIQPAKLEDSAVYLCASSLDLGGVGELFFGEGSRLTVL.

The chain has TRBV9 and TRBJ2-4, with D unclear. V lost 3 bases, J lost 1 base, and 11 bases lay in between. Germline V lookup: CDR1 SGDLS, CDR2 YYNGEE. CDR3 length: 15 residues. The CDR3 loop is CASSETSYAKNIQYF. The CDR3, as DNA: TGTGCCAGCAGCGAGACGTCATATGCCAAAAACATTCAGTACTTC.